Listed below are T cell receptor beta chains from one sample, sequenced in a study of metastatic and nonmetastatic thyroid tumors. MiXCR reprocessed the PCR reads for TCRdb. The sample records about 25,000 clones, around a fifth being singletons. What was sequenced was blood. Receptors were obtained from a male donor with papillary thyroid cancer or a benign thyroid nodule (not recorded which). Some clones in this sample may be carry-over from other donors' samples. The CDR3 runs from the conserved cysteine through the conserved F or W. The order of the fields is J gene, clone size, D gene, V gene, CDR3 protein, CDR3 DNA. D genes are given only for firm matches. Clone size is not always given. Where it is, it says once, few, many or a class for expanded clones.

j_gene: TRBJ2-1
abundance: many
d_gene: TRBD2
v_gene: TRBV5-1
CDR3aa: CASSHTSGGYNEQFF
CDR3nt: TGCGCCAGCAGCCACACTAGCGGGGGCTACAATGAGCAGTTCTTC

j_gene: TRBJ2-1
abundance: many
d_gene: -
v_gene: TRBV6-1
CDR3aa: CASSWTGSEQFF
CDR3nt: TGTGCCAGCAGTTGGACGGGGAGTGAGCAGTTCTTC

j_gene: TRBJ2-5
abundance: -
d_gene: TRBD1
v_gene: TRBV6-2/TRBV6-3
CDR3aa: CSSSYTGGSEETHYF
CDR3nt: TGTTCCAGCAGTTACACAGGGGGCTCTGAGGAGACCCATTACTTC

j_gene: TRBJ2-3
abundance: -
d_gene: TRBD1
v_gene: TRBV18
CDR3aa: CASSQWTGGETQYF
CDR3nt: TGTGCCAGCTCCCAATGGACAGGGGGAGAGACGCAGTATTTT

j_gene: TRBJ2-3
abundance: many
d_gene: TRBD1
v_gene: TRBV6-6
CDR3aa: CASSYRGLVTDTQYF
CDR3nt: TGTGCCAGCAGTTACAGGGGGCTCGTCACAGATACGCAGTATTTT

j_gene: TRBJ2-1
abundance: once
d_gene: -
v_gene: TRBV11-1
CDR3aa: CASSPMGTFYNEQLF
CDR3nt: TGTGCCAGCTCCCCTATGGGAACATTTTACAATGAGCAGTTATTC

j_gene: TRBJ1-5
abundance: many
d_gene: -
v_gene: TRBV10-3
CDR3aa: CAISESISGQPQHF
CDR3nt: TGTGCCATCAGTGAGTCGATTTCAGGTCAGCCCCAGCATTTT

j_gene: TRBJ1-1
abundance: -
d_gene: -
v_gene: TRBV24-1
CDR3aa: CAHQGTVNTEAFF
CDR3nt: TGTGCCCACCAGGGTACCGTGAACACTGAAGCTTTCTTT

j_gene: TRBJ1-1
abundance: -
d_gene: -
v_gene: TRBV2
CDR3aa: CASGDGKGRSTEAFF
CDR3nt: TGTGCCAGCGGGGACGGTAAAGGGCGATCCACTGAAGCTTTCTTT

j_gene: TRBJ2-6
abundance: -
d_gene: -
v_gene: TRBV14
CDR3aa: CASSQVQWMGANVLTF
CDR3nt: TGTGCCAGCAGCCAAGTGCAATGGATGGGGGCCAACGTCCTGACTTTC

j_gene: TRBJ2-1
abundance: -
d_gene: -
v_gene: TRBV20-1
CDR3aa: CSGYLGGEQFF
CDR3nt: TGCAGCGGGTACCTCGGGGGTGAGCAGTTCTTC

j_gene: TRBJ1-2
abundance: -
d_gene: TRBD1
v_gene: TRBV5-1
CDR3aa: CASSFLGTGSRCGYTF
CDR3nt: TGCGCCAGCAGCTTCTTAGGGACAGGGAGCCGGTGTGGCTACACCTTC

j_gene: TRBJ1-3
abundance: few
d_gene: -
v_gene: TRBV6-1
CDR3aa: CASSLQGSGNTIYF
CDR3nt: TGTGCCAGCAGTTTACAGGGTTCTGGAAACACCATATATTTT

j_gene: TRBJ1-5
abundance: many
d_gene: TRBD1
v_gene: TRBV7-2
CDR3aa: CASSSTGNQPQHF
CDR3nt: TGTGCCAGCAGCTCGACAGGGAATCAGCCCCAGCATTTT

j_gene: TRBJ1-1
abundance: many
d_gene: -
v_gene: TRBV5-6
CDR3aa: CASSLGSWENTEAFF
CDR3nt: TGTGCCAGCAGCTTGGGCTCTTGGGAGAACACTGAAGCTTTCTTT

j_gene: TRBJ2-1
abundance: few
d_gene: -
v_gene: TRBV7-2
CDR3aa: CASSFGGPEQFF
CDR3nt: TGTGCCAGCAGCTTTGGAGGGCCTGAGCAGTTCTTC

j_gene: TRBJ1-4
abundance: -
d_gene: -
v_gene: TRBV4-3
CDR3aa: CASSHVSGANDKLFF
CDR3nt: TGCGCCAGCAGCCATGTATCAGGGGCTAATGATAAACTGTTTTTT

j_gene: TRBJ1-5
abundance: -
d_gene: TRBD1
v_gene: TRBV7-2
CDR3aa: CASSLTGQVNQPQHF
CDR3nt: TGTGCCAGCAGTTTAACGGGACAGGTGAATCAGCCCCAGCATTTT